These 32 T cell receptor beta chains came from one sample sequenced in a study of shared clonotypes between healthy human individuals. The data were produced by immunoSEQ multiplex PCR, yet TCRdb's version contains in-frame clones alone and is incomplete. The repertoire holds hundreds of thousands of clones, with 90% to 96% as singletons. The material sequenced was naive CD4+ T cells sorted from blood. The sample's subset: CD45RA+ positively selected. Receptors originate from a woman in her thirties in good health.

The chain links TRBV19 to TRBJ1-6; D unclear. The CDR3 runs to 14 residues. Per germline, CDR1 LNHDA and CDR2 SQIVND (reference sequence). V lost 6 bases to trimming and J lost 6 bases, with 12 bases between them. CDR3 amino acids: CASSYDTFNSPLHF. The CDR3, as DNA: TGTGCCAGTAGCTATGACACCTTTAATTCACCCCTCCACTTT.

The CDR3 DNA reads as TGTGCCAGCAGCCCCGGGACTAGCGGGACCTATGAGCAGTTCTTC. Protein product: CASSPGTSGTYEQFF. This rearrangement joins TRBV6-6 to TRBJ2-1; 13 positions match TRBD2. This CDR3 has 15 amino acids. V lost 6 bases to trimming and J lost 8 bases; unmatched junction nucleotides: 7. The germline gives CDR1 MNHNY, CDR2 SVGAGI (reference sequence).

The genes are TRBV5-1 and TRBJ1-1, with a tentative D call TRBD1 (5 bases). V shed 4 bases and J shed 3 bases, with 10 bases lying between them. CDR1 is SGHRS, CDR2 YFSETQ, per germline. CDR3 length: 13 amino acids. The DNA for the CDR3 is TGCGCCAGCAGCCATTGGGGGTACACTGAAGCTTTCTTT. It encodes CASSHWGYTEAFF.

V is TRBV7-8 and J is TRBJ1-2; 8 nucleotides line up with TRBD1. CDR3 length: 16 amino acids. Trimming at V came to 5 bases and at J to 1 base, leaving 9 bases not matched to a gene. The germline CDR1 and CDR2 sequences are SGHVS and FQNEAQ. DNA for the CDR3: TGTGCCAGCAGCCCCGGACAGGGCCGGCTTAACTATGGCTACACCTTC. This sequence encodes CASSPGQGRLNYGYTF.

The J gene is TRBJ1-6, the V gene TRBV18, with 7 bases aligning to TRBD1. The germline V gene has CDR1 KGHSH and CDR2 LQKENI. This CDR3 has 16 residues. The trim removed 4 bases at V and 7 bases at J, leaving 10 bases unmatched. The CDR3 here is CASSLEGQLLNSPLHF. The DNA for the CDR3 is TGTGCCAGCTCACTGGAGGGACAGCTACTAAATTCACCCCTCCACTTT.

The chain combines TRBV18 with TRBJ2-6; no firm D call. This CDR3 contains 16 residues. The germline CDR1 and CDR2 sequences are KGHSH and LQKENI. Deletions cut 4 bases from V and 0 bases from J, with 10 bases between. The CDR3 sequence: CASSHIQGSGANVLTF. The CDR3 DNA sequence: TGTGCCAGCTCACATATTCAAGGCTCTGGGGCCAACGTCCTGACTTTC.

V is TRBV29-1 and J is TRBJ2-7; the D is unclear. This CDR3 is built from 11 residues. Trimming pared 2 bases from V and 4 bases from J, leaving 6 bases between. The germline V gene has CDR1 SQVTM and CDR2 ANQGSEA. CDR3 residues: CSVERAYEQYF. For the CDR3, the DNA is TGCAGCGTTGAAAGGGCTTACGAGCAGTACTTC.

The CDR3 protein is CASSPEVRFNEQFF. In nucleotides, the CDR3 is TGTGCCAGCAGTCCGGAGGTCCGCTTCAATGAGCAGTTCTTC. The chain combines TRBV6-4 with TRBJ2-1; D may be TRBD2 (5 bases). Trimming pared 5 bases from V and 6 bases from J, leaving 14 bases between. The germline CDR1 and CDR2 sequences are MRHNA and SNTAGT. This CDR3 has 14 amino acids.

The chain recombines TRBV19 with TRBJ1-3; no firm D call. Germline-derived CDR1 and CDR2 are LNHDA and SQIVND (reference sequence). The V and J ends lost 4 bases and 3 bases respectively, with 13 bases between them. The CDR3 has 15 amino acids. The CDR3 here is CASSTTWGNGNTIYF. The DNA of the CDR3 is TGTGCCAGTAGTACCACGTGGGGTAATGGAAACACCATATATTTT.

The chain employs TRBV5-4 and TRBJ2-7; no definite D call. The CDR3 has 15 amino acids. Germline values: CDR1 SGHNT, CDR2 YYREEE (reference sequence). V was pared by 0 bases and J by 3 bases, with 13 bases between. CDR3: CASSLDISINYEQYF. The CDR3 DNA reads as TGTGCCAGCAGCTTGGACATCTCGATAAACTACGAGCAGTACTTC.

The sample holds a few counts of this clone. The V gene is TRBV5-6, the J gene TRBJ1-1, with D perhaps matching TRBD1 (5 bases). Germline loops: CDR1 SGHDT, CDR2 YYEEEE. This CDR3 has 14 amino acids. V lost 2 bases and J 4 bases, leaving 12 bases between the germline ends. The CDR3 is CASSFWGIGTEAFF. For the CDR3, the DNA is TGTGCCAGCAGCTTTTGGGGGATCGGCACTGAAGCTTTCTTT.

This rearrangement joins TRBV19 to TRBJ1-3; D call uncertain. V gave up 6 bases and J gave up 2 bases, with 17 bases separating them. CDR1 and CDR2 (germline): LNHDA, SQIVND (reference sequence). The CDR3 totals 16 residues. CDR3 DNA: TGTGCCAGTAGAGAGGTCGCAGGAAAGCCTGGAAACACCATATATTTT. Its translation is CASREVAGKPGNTIYF.

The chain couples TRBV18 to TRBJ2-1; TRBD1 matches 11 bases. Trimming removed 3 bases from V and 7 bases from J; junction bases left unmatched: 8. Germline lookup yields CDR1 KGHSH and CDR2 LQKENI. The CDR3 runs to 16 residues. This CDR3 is CASSPLPGTGGNEQFF. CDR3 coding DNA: TGTGCCAGCTCACCGTTGCCCGGGACAGGGGGAAATGAGCAGTTCTTC.

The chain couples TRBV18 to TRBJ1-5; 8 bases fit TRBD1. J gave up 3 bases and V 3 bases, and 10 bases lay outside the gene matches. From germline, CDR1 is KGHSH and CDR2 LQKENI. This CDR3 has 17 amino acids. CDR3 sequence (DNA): TGTGCCAGCTCACCTAATACGGGACAGGAACACAATCAGCCCCAGCATTTT. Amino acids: CASSPNTGQEHNQPQHF.

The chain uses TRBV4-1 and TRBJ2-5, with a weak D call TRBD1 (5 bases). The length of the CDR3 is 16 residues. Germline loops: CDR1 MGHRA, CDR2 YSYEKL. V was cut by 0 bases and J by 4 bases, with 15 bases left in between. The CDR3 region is CASSQDGPGNGETQYF. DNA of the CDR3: TGCGCCAGCAGCCAAGACGGACCAGGGAACGGAGAGACCCAGTACTTC.

CDR3 in DNA: TGTGCCAGTAGTATCGGTCAGCCCCAGCATTTT. Its translation: CASSIGQPQHF. The chain has TRBV19 and TRBJ1-5; D is unclear. Germline V gene lookup returns CDR1 LNHDA and CDR2 SQIVND (reference sequence). The CDR3 loop spans 11 amino acids. Trimming removed 3 bases at V and 6 bases at J, with 3 bases between.

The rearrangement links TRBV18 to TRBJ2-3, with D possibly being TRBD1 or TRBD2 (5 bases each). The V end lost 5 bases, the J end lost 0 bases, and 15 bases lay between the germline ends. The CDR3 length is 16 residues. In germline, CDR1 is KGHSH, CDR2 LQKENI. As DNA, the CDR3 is TGTGCCAGCTCAATGGGGACCGATCCTAGCACAGATACGCAGTATTTT. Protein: CASSMGTDPSTDTQYF.

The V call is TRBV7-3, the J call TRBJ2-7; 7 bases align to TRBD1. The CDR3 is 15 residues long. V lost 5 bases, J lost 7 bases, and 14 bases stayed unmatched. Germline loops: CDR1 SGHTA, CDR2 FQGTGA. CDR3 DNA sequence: TGTGCCAGCAGCCACGGACAGGCTCCCCCCTCAGAGCAGTACTTC. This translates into CASSHGQAPPSEQYF.

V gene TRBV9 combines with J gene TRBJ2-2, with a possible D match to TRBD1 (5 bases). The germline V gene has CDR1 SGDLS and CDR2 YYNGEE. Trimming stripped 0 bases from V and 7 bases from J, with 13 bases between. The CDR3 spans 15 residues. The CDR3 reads CASSVAGAPSGELFF. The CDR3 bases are TGTGCCAGCAGCGTAGCTGGGGCGCCTAGCGGGGAGCTGTTTTTT. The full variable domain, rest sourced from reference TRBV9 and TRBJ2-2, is DSGVTQTPKHLITATGQRVTLRCSPRSGDLSVYWYQQSLDQGLQFLIQYYNGEERAKGNILERFSAQQFPDLHSELNLSSLELGDSALYFCASSVAGAPSGELFFGEGSRLTVL.

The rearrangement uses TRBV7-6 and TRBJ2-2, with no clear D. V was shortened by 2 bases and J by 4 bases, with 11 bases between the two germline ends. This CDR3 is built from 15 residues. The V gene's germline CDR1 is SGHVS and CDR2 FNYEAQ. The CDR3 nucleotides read TGTGCCAGCAGCTTAAACGCCGGCGGCACCGGGGAGCTGTTTTTT. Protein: CASSLNAGGTGELFF.

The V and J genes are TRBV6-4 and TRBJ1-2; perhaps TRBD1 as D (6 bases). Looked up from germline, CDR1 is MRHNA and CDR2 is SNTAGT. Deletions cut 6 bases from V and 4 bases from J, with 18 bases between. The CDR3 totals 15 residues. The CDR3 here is CASSPDSRIFYGYTF. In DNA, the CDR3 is TGTGCCAGCAGCCCGGACAGCAGGATTTTCTATGGCTACACCTTC.

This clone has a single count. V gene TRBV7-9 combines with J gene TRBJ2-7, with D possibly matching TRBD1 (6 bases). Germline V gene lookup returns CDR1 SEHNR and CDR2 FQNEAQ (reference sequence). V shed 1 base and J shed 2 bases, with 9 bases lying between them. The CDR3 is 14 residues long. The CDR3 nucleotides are TGTGCCAGCAGCTTAGTACAGGGCCCCTACGAGCAGTACTTC. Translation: CASSLVQGPYEQYF.

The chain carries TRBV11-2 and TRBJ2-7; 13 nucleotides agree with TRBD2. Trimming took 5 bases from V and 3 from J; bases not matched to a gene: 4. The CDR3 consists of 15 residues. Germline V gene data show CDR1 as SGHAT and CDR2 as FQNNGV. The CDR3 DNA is TGTGCCAGCAGCACGGGACTAGCGGGGCACTACGAGCAGTACTTC. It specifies CASSTGLAGHYEQYF.

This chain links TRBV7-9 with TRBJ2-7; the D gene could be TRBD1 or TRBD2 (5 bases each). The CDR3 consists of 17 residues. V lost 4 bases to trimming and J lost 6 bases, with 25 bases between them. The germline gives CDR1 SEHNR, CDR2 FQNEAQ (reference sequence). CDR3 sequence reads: CASSSPNRDRQNVEQYF. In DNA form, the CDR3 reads TGTGCCAGCAGCTCCCCTAACCGGGACCGCCAAAATGTCGAGCAGTACTTC. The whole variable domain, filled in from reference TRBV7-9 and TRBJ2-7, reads DTGVSQNPRHKITKRGQNVTFRCDPISEHNRLYWYRQTLGQGPEFLTYFQNEAQLEKSRLLSDRFSAERPKGSFSTLEIQRTEQGDSAMYLCASSSPNRDRQNVEQYFGPGTRLTVT.

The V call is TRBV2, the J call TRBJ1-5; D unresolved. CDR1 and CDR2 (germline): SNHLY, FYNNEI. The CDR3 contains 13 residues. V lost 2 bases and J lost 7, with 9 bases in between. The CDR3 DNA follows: TGTGCCAGCAGTGAAAGGGTATTCCAGCCCCAGCATTTT. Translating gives CASSERVFQPQHF.

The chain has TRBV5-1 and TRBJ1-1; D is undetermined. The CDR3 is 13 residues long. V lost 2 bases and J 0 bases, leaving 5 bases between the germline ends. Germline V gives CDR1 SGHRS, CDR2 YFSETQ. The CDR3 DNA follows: TGCGCCAGCAGCTTTGACGTGAACACTGAAGCTTTCTTT. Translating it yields CASSFDVNTEAFF.

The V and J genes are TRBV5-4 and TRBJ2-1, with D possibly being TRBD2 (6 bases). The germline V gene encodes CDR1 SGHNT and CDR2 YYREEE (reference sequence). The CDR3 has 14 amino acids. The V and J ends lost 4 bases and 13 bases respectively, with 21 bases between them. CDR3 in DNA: TGTGCCAGCAGCCGAGACCGGGACTCTCAAACCCAGTTCTTC. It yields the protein CASSRDRDSQTQFF.

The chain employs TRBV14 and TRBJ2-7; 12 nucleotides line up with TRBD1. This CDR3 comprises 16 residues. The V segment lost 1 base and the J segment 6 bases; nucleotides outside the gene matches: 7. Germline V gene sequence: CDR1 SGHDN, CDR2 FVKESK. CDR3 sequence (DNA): TGTGCCAGCAGCCAAGGGCCCGGGACAGGGGGCGGCGAGCAGTACTTC. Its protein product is CASSQGPGTGGGEQYF. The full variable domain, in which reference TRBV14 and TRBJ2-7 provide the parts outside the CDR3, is EAGVTQFPSHSVIEKGQTVTLRCDPISGHDNLYWYRRVMGKEIKFLLHFVKESKQDESGMPNNRFLAERTGGTYSTLKVQPAELEDSGVYFCASSQGPGTGGGEQYFGPGTRLTVT.

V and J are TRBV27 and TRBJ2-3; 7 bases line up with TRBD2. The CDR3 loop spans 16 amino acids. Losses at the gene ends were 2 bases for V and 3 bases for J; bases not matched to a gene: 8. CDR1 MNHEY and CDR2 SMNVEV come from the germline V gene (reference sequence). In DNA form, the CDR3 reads TGTGCCAGCAGTTTAAGGCGGGAGCGTAGTACAGATACGCAGTATTTT. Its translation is CASSLRRERSTDTQYF.

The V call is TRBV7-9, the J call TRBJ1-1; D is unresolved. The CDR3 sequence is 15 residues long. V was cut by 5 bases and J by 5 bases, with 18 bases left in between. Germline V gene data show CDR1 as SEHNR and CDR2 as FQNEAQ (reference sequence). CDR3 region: CASSPGVRGGTEAFF. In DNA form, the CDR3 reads TGTGCCAGCAGCCCCGGTGTGCGGGGTGGGACTGAAGCTTTCTTT.

In DNA form, the CDR3 reads TGTGCCAGTAGTATGTACTCGGACGCAAATCAGCCCCAGCATTTT. This gives the protein CASSMYSDANQPQHF. The rearrangement uses TRBV19 and TRBJ1-5; unclear D gene. Trimming left V 3 bases short and J 4 bases short, with 13 bases between. Germline CDR1 is LNHDA and CDR2 is SQIVND (reference sequence). CDR3 length equals 15 residues. The full variable domain, with the rest looked up from reference TRBV19 and TRBJ1-5, is DGGITQSPKYLFRKEGQNVTLSCEQNLNHDAMYWYRQDPGQGLRLIYYSQIVNDFQKGDIAEGYSVSREKKESFPLTVTSAQKNPTAFYLCASSMYSDANQPQHFGDGTRLSIL.

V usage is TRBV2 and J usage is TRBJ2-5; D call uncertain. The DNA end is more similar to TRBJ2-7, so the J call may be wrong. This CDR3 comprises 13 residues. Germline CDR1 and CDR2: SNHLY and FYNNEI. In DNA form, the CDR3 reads TGTGCCAGCACCCCTTACGGGCTCAGCGAGCAGTACTTC. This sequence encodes CASTPYGLSEQYF.